A selection of T cell receptor beta chains follows, all from one sample in a study of beta chain features in type 1 diabetes. Sequencing used immunoSEQ multiplex PCR; TCRdb keeps in-frame clones, though not all of them. The data hold about 180,000 clones, with about 13% observed a single time. The source material was central memory CD4+ T cells from blood. The source is a woman younger than 30 in good health. Both conserved end residues are part of each CDR3. A D gene is named only where the DNA matches it firmly. Clone sizes are given selectively: once, few, many, or a class where the clone is expanded.

CDR3 protein: CASSPGGLNTGELFF; CDR3 DNA: TGTGCCAGCAGTCCAGGGGGCCTCAACACCGGGGAGCTGTTTTTT; J gene: TRBJ2-2; V gene: TRBV6-6; D gene: TRBD1; clone size: few
CDR3 protein: CASSPRGYGYTF; CDR3 DNA: TGTGCCAGCAGCCCGCGGGGGTATGGCTACACCTTC; J gene: TRBJ1-2; V gene: TRBV11-3; D gene: .; clone size: few
CDR3 protein: CASSRPRLSGGTNTGELFF; CDR3 DNA: TGTGCCAGCAGCCGCCCACGCCTTTCAGGGGGGACTAACACCGGGGAGCTGTTTTTT; J gene: TRBJ2-2; V gene: TRBV13; D gene: .; clone size: few
CDR3 protein: CSALGTGSYEQYF; CDR3 DNA: TGCAGCGCTTTAGGGACAGGGTCCTACGAGCAGTACTTC; J gene: TRBJ2-7; V gene: TRBV29-1; D gene: TRBD1; clone size: few
CDR3 protein: CASSEDYGSSGTQYF; CDR3 DNA: TGTGCCAGCAGCGAGGACTACGGGTCTTCGGGGACCCAGTACTTC; J gene: TRBJ2-5; V gene: TRBV2; D gene: .; clone size: few
CDR3 protein: CASSFWTGVTEAFF; CDR3 DNA: TGTGCCAGCAGCTTCTGGACAGGGGTAACTGAAGCTTTCTTT; J gene: TRBJ1-1; V gene: TRBV7-2; D gene: TRBD1; clone size: few
CDR3 protein: CAWSARGDLISYEQYF; CDR3 DNA: TGTGCCTGGAGTGCCAGAGGAGACCTAATCTCCTACGAGCAGTACTTC; J gene: TRBJ2-7; V gene: TRBV30; D gene: .; clone size: .
CDR3 protein: CASSLARTQGNTIYF; CDR3 DNA: TGTGCCAGCAGCTTAGCGCGGACACAGGGAAACACCATATATTTT; J gene: TRBJ1-3; V gene: TRBV7-2; D gene: .; clone size: .
CDR3 protein: CASSDSPGVYNEQFF; CDR3 DNA: TGTGCCAGCAGTGACTCCCCAGGGGTCTACAATGAGCAGTTCTTC; J gene: TRBJ2-1; V gene: TRBV25-1; D gene: .; clone size: few
CDR3 protein: CASNHRKTEAFF; CDR3 DNA: TGTGCCAGTAATCACAGGAAGACTGAAGCTTTCTTT; J gene: TRBJ1-1; V gene: TRBV19; D gene: .; clone size: .
CDR3 protein: CAIGGSLYGYTF; CDR3 DNA: TGTGCCATCGGGGGGTCCCTCTATGGCTACACCTTC; J gene: TRBJ1-2; V gene: TRBV10-3; D gene: .; clone size: .
CDR3 protein: CASSPGTSGDTQYF; CDR3 DNA: TGTGCCAGCTCACCCGGGACTAGCGGTGATACGCAGTATTTT; J gene: TRBJ2-3; V gene: TRBV18; D gene: TRBD2; clone size: few
CDR3 protein: CASTSGSSGNTIYF; CDR3 DNA: TGCGCCAGCACCTCGGGGTCCTCTGGAAACACCATATATTTT; J gene: TRBJ1-3; V gene: TRBV5-1; D gene: .; clone size: many
CDR3 protein: CASSLPLSSTDTQYF; CDR3 DNA: TGTGCCAGCAGCTTACCTCTTTCTAGCACAGATACGCAGTATTTT; J gene: TRBJ2-3; V gene: TRBV13; D gene: .; clone size: few
CDR3 protein: CAWSPGQGSTDTQYF; CDR3 DNA: TGTGCCTGGAGCCCCGGACAGGGCAGCACAGATACGCAGTATTTT; J gene: TRBJ2-3; V gene: TRBV30; D gene: TRBD1; clone size: few
CDR3 protein: CASSLGAGSAQHF; CDR3 DNA: TGTGCCAGCAGCTTAGGGGCCGGATCAGCCCAGCATTTT; J gene: TRBJ1-5; V gene: TRBV28; D gene: .; clone size: .
CDR3 protein: CASSSPMRQNEQYF; CDR3 DNA: TGTGCCAGCAGCTCCCCGATGCGACAGAACGAGCAGTACTTC; J gene: TRBJ2-7; V gene: TRBV7-6; D gene: .; clone size: .
CDR3 protein: CAISDLLAGSSYEQYF; CDR3 DNA: TGTGCCATCAGTGACCTCCTAGCGGGAAGTTCCTACGAGCAGTACTTC; J gene: TRBJ2-7; V gene: TRBV10-3; D gene: TRBD2; clone size: .
CDR3 protein: CASSPQRGPNTEAFF; CDR3 DNA: TGCGCCAGCAGCCCCCAGCGCGGGCCGAACACTGAAGCTTTCTTT; J gene: TRBJ1-1; V gene: TRBV4-3; D gene: .; clone size: .
CDR3 protein: CASRRDRASTDTQYF; CDR3 DNA: TGTGCCAGCAGACGGGACAGAGCTTCGACAGATACGCAGTATTTT; J gene: TRBJ2-3; V gene: TRBV7-8; D gene: TRBD1; clone size: few
CDR3 protein: CASSLNSRRRDTIYF; CDR3 DNA: TGTGCCAGCAGTTTAAATTCTAGACGTCGGGACACCATATATTTT; J gene: TRBJ1-3; V gene: TRBV27; D gene: .; clone size: few
CDR3 protein: CASSFPRGGAMDTGELFF; CDR3 DNA: TGTGCCAGCAGCTTCCCTCGAGGGGGGGCCATGGACACCGGGGAGCTGTTTTTT; J gene: TRBJ2-2; V gene: TRBV11-2; D gene: .; clone size: .
CDR3 protein: CASSLNGGSTDTQYF; CDR3 DNA: TGTGCCAGCAGCTTAAACGGGGGGAGCACAGATACGCAGTATTTT; J gene: TRBJ2-3; V gene: TRBV7-3; D gene: TRBD2; clone size: .
CDR3 protein: CASSLGQGNTGELFF; CDR3 DNA: TGTGCCAGCAGTTTGGGACAGGGTAACACCGGGGAGCTGTTTTTT; J gene: TRBJ2-2; V gene: TRBV28; D gene: TRBD1; clone size: few
CDR3 protein: CASSQDPLAGQETQYF; CDR3 DNA: TGTGCCAGCAGCCAAGATCCCCTCGCGGGGCAAGAGACCCAGTACTTC; J gene: TRBJ2-5; V gene: TRBV4-2; D gene: .; clone size: .
CDR3 protein: CASSQPDILSEQYF; CDR3 DNA: TGCGCCAGCAGCCAACCCGACATTCTATCCGAGCAGTACTTC; J gene: TRBJ2-7; V gene: TRBV4-1; D gene: .; clone size: .
CDR3 protein: CASRGLTSGRLEQYF; CDR3 DNA: TGTGCCAGCAGAGGACTCACTAGCGGCCGGTTGGAGCAGTACTTC; J gene: TRBJ2-7; V gene: TRBV28; D gene: TRBD2; clone size: .
CDR3 protein: CASSLRSLAGASDTQYF; CDR3 DNA: TGTGCCAGCAGCTTACGGTCTCTAGCGGGAGCCTCAGATACGCAGTATTTT; J gene: TRBJ2-3; V gene: TRBV7-3; D gene: TRBD2; clone size: few
CDR3 protein: CASSPQRSSGRTNYEQYF; CDR3 DNA: TGTGCCAGCAGCCCCCAGCGCAGTAGCGGGAGGACCAACTACGAGCAGTACTTC; J gene: TRBJ2-7; V gene: TRBV5-4; D gene: TRBD2; clone size: few
CDR3 protein: CASTNQGARGDTQYF; CDR3 DNA: TGTGCCAGCACTAATCAGGGGGCCCGGGGAGATACGCAGTATTTT; J gene: TRBJ2-3; V gene: TRBV2; D gene: TRBD1; clone size: few
CDR3 protein: CAWSTGWNQPQHF; CDR3 DNA: TGTGCCTGGAGTACAGGGTGGAATCAGCCCCAGCATTTT; J gene: TRBJ1-5; V gene: TRBV30; D gene: .; clone size: few
CDR3 protein: CASSLTTGGSYEQYF; CDR3 DNA: TGTGCCAGCAGCTTAACGACAGGGGGTTCCTACGAGCAGTACTTC; J gene: TRBJ2-7; V gene: TRBV7-9; D gene: TRBD1; clone size: .
CDR3 protein: CASRKGQVGIQNTEAFF; CDR3 DNA: TGCGCCAGCCGAAAGGGACAGGTCGGGATCCAGAACACTGAAGCTTTCTTT; J gene: TRBJ1-1; V gene: TRBV5-1; D gene: TRBD1; clone size: few
CDR3 protein: CAISDRYEQYF; CDR3 DNA: TGTGCCATCAGTGATCGTTACGAGCAGTACTTC; J gene: TRBJ2-7; V gene: TRBV10-3; D gene: .; clone size: .
CDR3 protein: CASSPGLDYGYTF; CDR3 DNA: TGTGCCAGCAGCCCCGGGTTAGACTATGGCTACACCTTC; J gene: TRBJ1-2; V gene: TRBV28; D gene: .; clone size: few
CDR3 protein: CASSQLRTGGYTF; CDR3 DNA: TGTGCCAGCAGCCAACTACGTACGGGAGGCTACACCTTC; J gene: TRBJ1-2; V gene: TRBV14; D gene: .; clone size: few
CDR3 protein: CASSSGDKNIQYF; CDR3 DNA: TGTGCCAGCAGTTCAGGGGACAAAAACATTCAGTACTTC; J gene: TRBJ2-4; V gene: TRBV6-1; D gene: .; clone size: .
CDR3 protein: CASSPLTESHGYTF; CDR3 DNA: TGTGCCAGCTCACCACTGACAGAGTCCCACGGCTACACCTTC; J gene: TRBJ1-2; V gene: TRBV18; D gene: .; clone size: few
CDR3 protein: CASSYWRSAGSGQYF; CDR3 DNA: TGTGCCAGCAGTTACTGGAGGTCAGCGGGTAGCGGGCAGTACTTC; J gene: TRBJ2-7; V gene: TRBV28; D gene: .; clone size: .
CDR3 protein: CASRPGTGRAAKNIQYF; CDR3 DNA: TGTGCCAGTAGACCCGGGACAGGTCGGGCGGCCAAAAACATTCAGTACTTC; J gene: TRBJ2-4; V gene: TRBV19; D gene: TRBD1; clone size: few
CDR3 protein: CASSWDTPNEKLFF; CDR3 DNA: TGTGCCAGCAGCTGGGACACCCCAAATGAAAAACTGTTTTTT; J gene: TRBJ1-4; V gene: TRBV11-2; D gene: .; clone size: few
CDR3 protein: CASSSPSLARSDTQYF; CDR3 DNA: TGTGCCAGCAGCTCCCCCTCGCTAGCGAGGTCAGATACGCAGTATTTT; J gene: TRBJ2-3; V gene: TRBV7-8; D gene: .; clone size: .
CDR3 protein: CASSLGLAGTDTQYF; CDR3 DNA: TGTGCCAGCAGCTTGGGACTAGCGGGGACAGATACGCAGTATTTT; J gene: TRBJ2-3; V gene: TRBV5-4; D gene: TRBD2; clone size: many
CDR3 protein: CASSLGEGPYNEQFF; CDR3 DNA: TGCGCCAGCAGCTTGGGGGAGGGCCCCTACAATGAGCAGTTCTTC; J gene: TRBJ2-1; V gene: TRBV5-1; D gene: TRBD2; clone size: .
CDR3 protein: CATSLDRVNQPQHF; CDR3 DNA: TGTGCCACCAGCCTTGACAGGGTGAATCAGCCCCAGCATTTT; J gene: TRBJ1-5; V gene: TRBV15; D gene: TRBD1; clone size: .
CDR3 protein: CSVRVQGVGQPQHF; CDR3 DNA: TGCAGCGTTCGTGTACAGGGGGTAGGTCAGCCCCAGCATTTT; J gene: TRBJ1-5; V gene: TRBV29-1; D gene: TRBD1; clone size: .
CDR3 protein: CASSLDILGSGRPSDTQYF; CDR3 DNA: TGTGCCAGCAGCTTAGATATTCTCGGGAGCGGGAGACCGTCGGATACGCAGTATTTT; J gene: TRBJ2-3; V gene: TRBV11-2; D gene: TRBD2; clone size: few
CDR3 protein: CASSLNPGGTDTQYF; CDR3 DNA: TGTGCCAGCAGCTTAAACCCAGGGGGCACAGATACGCAGTATTTT; J gene: TRBJ2-3; V gene: TRBV11-2; D gene: .; clone size: .
CDR3 protein: CASSQRWGAYEQYF; CDR3 DNA: TGTGCCAGCAGCCAGAGGTGGGGGGCCTACGAGCAGTACTTC; J gene: TRBJ2-7; V gene: TRBV2; D gene: .; clone size: .
CDR3 protein: CASSLGSETEAFF; CDR3 DNA: TGTGCCAGCAGCTTAGGTTCGGAGACTGAAGCTTTCTTT; J gene: TRBJ1-1; V gene: TRBV7-2; D gene: .; clone size: few
CDR3 protein: CASSPADNVGQPQHF; CDR3 DNA: TGTGCCAGCTCGCCAGCTGACAATGTAGGCCAGCCCCAGCATTTT; J gene: TRBJ1-5; V gene: TRBV18; D gene: .; clone size: .
CDR3 protein: CASGRDSLNSNQPQHF; CDR3 DNA: TGTGCCAGCGGTCGGGACAGCTTGAATAGCAATCAGCCCCAGCATTTT; J gene: TRBJ1-5; V gene: TRBV18; D gene: TRBD1; clone size: .
CDR3 protein: CASSPGTGGENEQYF; CDR3 DNA: TGTGCCAGCAGCCCCGGGACAGGGGGCGAGAACGAGCAGTACTTC; J gene: TRBJ2-7; V gene: TRBV7-2; D gene: TRBD1; clone size: .
CDR3 protein: CASSRGSTSGSPIDLDTQYF; CDR3 DNA: TGCGCCAGCAGCCGGGGTTCGACTAGCGGGAGTCCTATAGATCTGGATACGCAGTATTTT; J gene: TRBJ2-3; V gene: TRBV4-3; D gene: TRBD2; clone size: few
CDR3 protein: CASSPPGRNTEAFF; CDR3 DNA: TGTGCCAGCTCACCCCCAGGCAGAAACACTGAAGCTTTCTTT; J gene: TRBJ1-1; V gene: TRBV18; D gene: .; clone size: .
CDR3 protein: CSVASTSGRTDTQYF; CDR3 DNA: TGCAGCGTTGCCTCGACTAGCGGGAGAACAGATACGCAGTATTTT; J gene: TRBJ2-3; V gene: TRBV29-1; D gene: TRBD2; clone size: .
CDR3 protein: CAWSGRGAREQYF; CDR3 DNA: TGTGCCTGGAGTGGGAGGGGCGCTCGGGAGCAGTACTTC; J gene: TRBJ2-7; V gene: TRBV30; D gene: .; clone size: few
CDR3 protein: CAISEWADPPGNEQFF; CDR3 DNA: TGTGCCATCAGTGAGTGGGCAGATCCCCCGGGAAATGAGCAGTTCTTC; J gene: TRBJ2-1; V gene: TRBV10-3; D gene: .; clone size: .
CDR3 protein: CASSFGGAGYEQYF; CDR3 DNA: TGTGCCAGCAGCTTTGGGGGCGCGGGTTACGAGCAGTACTTC; J gene: TRBJ2-7; V gene: TRBV7-2; D gene: .; clone size: many
CDR3 protein: CASSLGQVDQPQHF; CDR3 DNA: TGCGCCAGCAGCTTGGGACAGGTCGATCAGCCCCAGCATTTT; J gene: TRBJ1-5; V gene: TRBV5-1; D gene: .; clone size: many